The 26 T cell receptor beta chains below were found in one sample sequenced in a study of T cells after yellow fever vaccination. Each CDR3 protein gets one entry after TCRdb re-called the 5' RACE reads with MiXCR. Here the sample spans 100,000 to 150,000 distinct CDR3 sequences, under 8% being singletons. Material: CD4+ T cells sorted from PBMCs, obtained around 10 days after the first yellow fever vaccination. The receptors here all came from a man aged 18 to 29 who received the YFV17D yellow fever vaccine.

In its sample, this clonotype was seen many times. V gene TRBV4-3 combines with J gene TRBJ2-7, with 9 nucleotides matching TRBD1. The ends lost 6 bases at V and 1 base at J; junction bases unmatched: 7. This CDR3 has 15 amino acids. Germline CDR1 LGHNA, CDR2 YSLEER. The CDR3 reads CASSRGGQGSYEQYV. In DNA, the CDR3 is TGCGCCAGCAGTCGGGGAGGACAGGGGTCCTACGAGCAGTACGTC.

This rearrangement joins TRBV5-4 to TRBJ2-7, with 11 nucleotides matching TRBD1. The germline gives CDR1 SGHNT, CDR2 YYREEE (reference sequence). This CDR3 contains 15 residues. Trimming cost V 4 bases and J 5 bases; bases outside gene matches: 8. CDR3 protein: CASSSSGTGGNEQYF. CDR3 in DNA: TGTGCCAGCAGCAGCTCCGGGACAGGGGGTAACGAGCAGTACTTC. Drawing the rest from reference TRBV5-4 and TRBJ2-7, the complete variable domain is ETGVTQSPTHLIKTRGQQVTLRCSSQSGHNTVSWYQQALGQGPQFIFQYYREEENGRGNFPPRFSGLQFPNYSSELNVNALELDDSALYLCASSSSGTGGNEQYFGPGTRLTVT.

This clonotype occurred many times. The DNA of the CDR3 is TGTGCCAGCAGTTACTCTGGGGCACGAGAAAAACTGTTTTTT. It codes for CASSYSGAREKLFF. This chain links TRBV6-5 with TRBJ1-4, with TRBD1 as a possible D gene (5 bases). The CDR3 contains 14 residues. The germline CDR1 and CDR2 sequences are MNHEY and SVGAGI. Trimming pared 0 bases from V and 8 bases from J, leaving 10 bases between.

This clonotype was recorded many times. The rearrangement joins TRBV18 to TRBJ2-3, with D possibly matching TRBD1 (7 bases). Germline CDR1 reads KGHSH; CDR2 reads LQKENI. Trimming removed 5 bases at V and 3 bases at J, with 15 bases between. This CDR3 region has 15 residues. CDR3 DNA: TGTGCCAGCTCATCCCAGGGGGGCCGAACAGATACGCAGTATTTT. Protein product: CASSSQGGRTDTQYF.

This clonotype was found a few times. J is TRBJ2-1 and V is TRBV6-1; a possible D gene is TRBD1 (5 bases). This CDR3 is 15 amino acids long. Trimming removed 6 bases from V and 1 base from J, with 13 bases in between. CDR1 is MNHNS, CDR2 SASEGT, per germline. This CDR3 reads CASRITGGSYNEQFF. The CDR3 DNA follows: TGTGCCAGCAGAATAACAGGCGGTTCCTACAATGAGCAGTTCTTC.

This clonotype was counted many times. The V call is TRBV11-1, the J call TRBJ2-2; unclear D gene. Trimming removed 5 bases at V and 5 bases at J, with 15 bases between. Germline assignment: CDR1 SGHAT and CDR2 FQDESV (reference sequence). CDR3 length: 15 amino acids. The CDR3 is CASSPFGLRTGELFF. The CDR3 coding sequence is TGTGCCAGCAGCCCCTTCGGGTTAAGGACCGGGGAGCTGTTTTTT.

This clonotype was observed a handful of times. The V call is TRBV11-2, the J call TRBJ2-1; 12 nucleotides agree with TRBD1. V shed 3 bases, J shed 4 bases, and the junction held 10 bases outside the gene matches. Germline V CDR1 and CDR2: SGHAT, FQNNGV. The CDR3 totals 18 residues. The CDR3 reads CASSFPRRGQGAYNEQFF. CDR3 bases: TGTGCCAGCAGCTTCCCCCGTCGGGGACAGGGGGCATACAATGAGCAGTTCTTC.

CDR3 nucleotide sequence: TGTGCCAGCAGCTTATCTGGCCCCTATGGCTACACCTTC. As protein: CASSLSGPYGYTF. The gene calls are TRBV7-2 and TRBJ1-2, with D unresolved. The V gene's germline CDR1 is SGHTA and CDR2 FQGNSA. The CDR3 totals 13 residues. V dropped 2 bases and J dropped 4 bases, with 8 bases sitting between them.

This clonotype was detected many times. The gene calls are TRBV3-1 and TRBJ2-5; D not certain. Germline CDR1 is LGHDT and CDR2 is YNNKEL (reference sequence). Trimming left V 3 bases short and J 4 bases short, with 9 bases between. This CDR3 contains 13 residues. The CDR3 coding sequence is TGTGCCAGCAGCCAGCCTCCTCTAGAGACCCAGTACTTC. Residues: CASSQPPLETQYF.

This clonotype was recorded at least ten times. The V gene is TRBV3-1, the J gene TRBJ1-2; possibly TRBD1 for D (6 bases). Germline V CDR1 and CDR2: LGHDT, YNNKEL (reference sequence). This CDR3 is built from 16 residues. The germline V and J ends were trimmed by 0 bases and 6 bases, with 17 bases remaining between them. This chain's CDR3 is CASSQEVSRTVNGYTF. The CDR3 coding sequence is TGTGCCAGCAGCCAAGAAGTTTCGAGGACAGTCAATGGCTACACCTTC. The full variable domain, rest sourced from reference TRBV3-1 and TRBJ1-2, is DTAVSQTPKYLVTQMGNDKSIKCEQNLGHDTMYWYKQDSKKFLKIMFSYNNKELIINETVPNRFSPKSPDKAHLNLHINSLELGDSAVYFCASSQEVSRTVNGYTFGSGTRLTVV.

Ten or more counts support this clonotype. DNA for the CDR3: TGTGCCATCAGGGCTAGCGACACAGATACGCAGTATTTT. Protein: CAIRASDTDTQYF. V and J are TRBV10-3 and TRBJ2-3, with D possibly matching TRBD2 (6 bases). Germline V CDR1 and CDR2: ENHRY, SYGVKD. The ends were cut back, 6 bases at V and 2 bases at J, with 9 bases in the middle. The CDR3 sequence is 13 residues long.

This clonotype was counted many times. The chain recombines TRBV4-1 with TRBJ1-5; TRBD1 might be the D (6 bases). The germline V gene encodes CDR1 MGHRA and CDR2 YSYEKL. V dropped 4 bases and J dropped 5 bases, with 21 bases sitting between them. This CDR3 region has 17 residues. CDR3 amino acids: CASSRLYFDRKHQPQHF. CDR3 DNA: TGCGCCAGCAGCCGACTCTACTTCGACAGGAAACATCAGCCCCAGCATTTT.

This clonotype was seen at least ten times. The chain has TRBV7-2 and TRBJ1-5, with TRBD1 as a possible D gene (6 bases). Looked up from germline, CDR1 is SGHTA and CDR2 is FQGNSA. With 2 bases removed from V and 5 bases from J, the gap between germline ends came to 10 bases. The CDR3 spans 14 residues. The CDR3 bases are TGTGCCAGCAGCTTAAGGGGGGCATATCAGCCCCAGCATTTT. Translating gives CASSLRGAYQPQHF.

This clonotype was detected many times. CDR3 sequence (DNA): TGTGCCAGCAGCTTGCCGTGGGGGGGGGACAATCAGCCCCAGCATTTT. Residues: CASSLPWGGDNQPQHF. The chain employs TRBV28 and TRBJ1-5; maybe TRBD1 (5 bases). Trimming pared 6 bases from V and 3 bases from J, leaving 18 bases between. CDR1 is MDHEN, CDR2 SYDVKM, per germline. The CDR3 contains 16 residues.

This chain joins TRBV20-1 and TRBJ2-6; tentatively, D is TRBD1 or TRBD2 (5 bases each). Trimming cost V 1 base and J 0 bases, with 19 bases left between them. CDR1 DFQATT and CDR2 SNEGSKA come from the germline V gene (reference sequence). CDR3 length equals 19 residues. CDR3: CSARVNLGTSLSGANVLTF. CDR3 nucleotides: TGCAGTGCTAGAGTTAACCTAGGGACGTCCCTCTCTGGGGCCAACGTCCTGACTTTC.

This clonotype was seen ten or more times. This chain connects TRBV7-2 to TRBJ2-2; D gene uncertain. The V and J ends lost 0 bases and 6 bases respectively, with 11 bases between them. Germline CDR1 reads SGHTA; CDR2 reads FQGNSA. CDR3 length: 15 amino acids. The CDR3 nucleotides read TGTGCCAGCAGCTTAGCCCTAGATCTCGCCGGGGAGCTGTTTTTT. Residues: CASSLALDLAGELFF.

This clonotype was counted a few times. The chain is built from TRBV24-1 and TRBJ1-2; possibly TRBD1 for D (5 bases). The CDR3 spans 16 residues. Per the germline V gene, CDR1 is KGHDR and CDR2 is SFDVKD. The ends were cut back, 1 base at V and 2 bases at J, with 13 bases in the middle. CDR3 sequence reads: CATSDFERGRNYGYTF. The CDR3 nucleotides are TGTGCCACCAGTGATTTTGAGAGGGGTAGAAACTATGGCTACACCTTC.

This clonotype was seen at least ten times. The V and J genes are TRBV5-1 and TRBJ2-3, with TRBD2 matching over 7 bases. The V and J ends lost 7 bases and 4 bases, in that order; junction bases with no gene match: 9. Per the germline V gene, CDR1 is SGHRS and CDR2 is YFSETQ. This CDR3 comprises 14 residues. CDR3 nucleotide sequence: TGCGCCAGCTCTACGGGGGGTAAATCAGATACGCAGTATTTT. Translation: CASSTGGKSDTQYF. Complete variable domain (other parts from reference TRBV5-1 and TRBJ2-3): KAGVTQTPRYLIKTRGQQVTLSCSPISGHRSVSWYQQTPGQGLQFLFEYFSETQRNKGNFPGRFSGRQFSNSRSEMNVSTLELGDSALYLCASSTGGKSDTQYFGPGTRLTVL.

This clonotype was counted at least ten times. This chain connects TRBV20-1 to TRBJ1-5; 7 nucleotides line up with TRBD1. Germline V gene lookup returns CDR1 DFQATT and CDR2 SNEGSKA (reference sequence). V lost 6 bases to trimming and J lost 0 bases; unmatched junction nucleotides: 17. The CDR3 covers 18 residues. The CDR3 sequence: CSALIKGAPEDSNQPQHF. The CDR3 region has the DNA TGCAGTGCGCTGATTAAGGGGGCTCCTGAGGATAGCAATCAGCCCCAGCATTTT.

The table lists this clonotype with a count of one. A read error is possible here, since a much larger clone lies one base away. The chain links TRBV6-5 to TRBJ2-1; D is possibly TRBD2 (8 bases). The CDR3 runs 17 residues. V gave up 2 bases and J gave up 5 bases, with 19 bases separating them. In germline, CDR1 is MNHEY, CDR2 SVGAGI. The CDR3 loop reads CASSYRGLEGADNEQFF. The CDR3 bases are TGTGCCAGCAGTTACCGGGGACTAGAGGGGGCAGACAATGAGCAGTTCTTC.

This clonotype was recorded many times. The J gene is TRBJ2-5, the V gene TRBV5-1; D is uncertain. Per the germline V gene, CDR1 is SGHRS and CDR2 is YFSETQ. V dropped 5 bases and J dropped 4 bases, with 12 bases sitting between them. The CDR3 is made up of 13 amino acids. The CDR3 DNA follows: TGCGCCAGCAGTTCGGCGGAGATAGAGACCCAGTACTTC. The encoded protein is CASSSAEIETQYF.

This clonotype has at least ten counts. The V gene is TRBV10-3, the J gene TRBJ1-1; possible D gene TRBD1, 5 bases. The V gene's germline CDR1 is ENHRY and CDR2 SYGVKD. V shed 4 bases and J shed 4 bases, with 7 bases lying between them. The CDR3 has 12 amino acids. CDR3 protein: CAISGQGTEAFF. In DNA form, the CDR3 reads TGTGCCATCAGTGGGCAGGGCACTGAAGCTTTCTTT.

This clonotype was detected ten times or more. This sequence joins TRBV11-2 and TRBJ2-5, with 13 bases aligning to TRBD2. V gave up 5 bases and J gave up 7 bases; unmatched junction bases: 7. CDR3 length: 15 amino acids. Germline assignment: CDR1 SGHAT and CDR2 FQNNGV. CDR3 sequence (DNA): TGTGCCAGCAGCAACGGGACTAGCGGGGTTTTGACCCAGTACTTC. Its translation: CASSNGTSGVLTQYF.

The table lists this clonotype with many counts. The genes are TRBV5-1 and TRBJ1-4; the D gene is possibly TRBD1 (6 bases). This CDR3 region has 14 residues. The V end was cut by 3 bases, the J end by 8 bases, with 14 bases between. Germline V gene lookup returns CDR1 SGHRS and CDR2 YFSETQ. The CDR3 reads CASSSQGFQEKLFF. The CDR3 nucleotides read TGCGCCAGCAGCTCCCAGGGGTTTCAGGAAAAACTGTTTTTT.

J is TRBJ2-5 and V is TRBV5-4; D unresolved. This CDR3 is built from 14 residues. Germline V gene lookup returns CDR1 SGHNT and CDR2 YYREEE (reference sequence). V lost 5 bases and J lost 5, with 16 bases in between. The CDR3 sequence is CASSPMAGGETQYF. The CDR3 DNA is TGTGCCAGCAGTCCCATGGCAGGTGGGGAGACCCAGTACTTC.

The sample holds many counts of this clonotype. The chain is built from TRBV12-3 or TRBV12-4 and TRBJ2-3; D not certain. This CDR3 has 11 amino acids. V lost 7 bases to trimming and J lost 6 bases, with 8 bases between them. The CDR3 spells CASTRTDTQYF. The DNA of the CDR3 is TGTGCCAGCACGAGGACGGATACGCAGTATTTT.